A few counts support the clone carrying this TCR beta chain. A read error may account for a junction end that differs from germline. The sample belongs to a study of blood T cell repertoires in COVID-19. TCRdb keeps only in-frame clones here, not all; method: immunoSEQ multiplex PCR. Altogether about 380,000 clones are present, 90% being singletons, with the ten largest covering around 7%. This CDR3 comprises 12 residues. The germline V gene has CDR1 MDHEN and CDR2 SYDVKM. The sample was peripheral blood. The V and J genes are TRBV28 and TRBJ2-1, with 7 bases aligning to TRBD2. This clonotype originated in a man younger than 35 with active or convalescent COVID-19. This chain's CDR3 is CASNRGDNEQFF. The CDR3 nucleotides read TGTGCGAGCAACCGGGGGGACAATGAGCAGTTCTTC.